These 17 T cell receptor beta chains came from one sample sequenced in a study of OX40 agonist ivuxolimab in advanced cancers. The table came from immunoSEQ multiplex PCR; TCRdb's copy has only in-frame clones and leaves some out. The sample has more than 50,000 clones; approximately 86% are singletons. The material sequenced was CD4+ or CD8+ T cells sorted from blood, taken in a trial of the OX40 agonist ivuxolimab. The receptors shown here come from an adult with an advanced solid tumor such as melanoma, head and neck, liver or kidney cancer.

The chain has TRBV28 and TRBJ2-2; 7 nucleotides align to TRBD2. CDR1 and CDR2 (germline): MDHEN, SYDVKM. J gave up 6 bases and V 5 bases, and 9 bases lay outside the gene matches. The CDR3 runs to 15 residues. The CDR3 protein is CASSDWTRDAGELFF. In DNA, the CDR3 is TGTGCCAGCAGTGATTGGACTAGGGATGCCGGGGAGCTGTTTTTT.

V and J are TRBV11-3 and TRBJ2-1, with D perhaps matching TRBD2 (6 bases). The V end lost 5 bases, the J end lost 0 bases, and 11 bases lay between the germline ends. Germline CDR1 and CDR2: SGHNT and YENEEA. The CDR3 is made up of 15 amino acids. The CDR3 nucleotides read TGTGCCAGCAGCACGGGACTTGTCTCCTACAATGAGCAGTTCTTC. This gives the protein CASSTGLVSYNEQFF.

As DNA, the CDR3 is TGTGCCAGCAGTAAGGGTCCAGGGCTGTACACCGGGGAGCTGTTTTTT. This codes for CASSKGPGLYTGELFF. The chain carries TRBV2 and TRBJ2-2, with D possibly matching TRBD1 (5 bases). The germline V gene encodes CDR1 SNHLY and CDR2 FYNNEI. The CDR3 extends over 16 amino acids. Deletions cut 5 bases from V and 3 bases from J, with 16 bases between.

V gene TRBV15 combines with J gene TRBJ2-7; D is tentatively TRBD1 or TRBD2 (5 bases each). The germline gives CDR1 LNHNV, CDR2 YYDKDF (reference sequence). Trimming shortened V by 0 bases and J by 7 bases, and 16 bases separated the two germline ends. The CDR3 runs to 15 residues. The chain's CDR3 is CATSRDLPGAGEQYF. CDR3 sequence (DNA): TGTGCCACCAGCAGAGATCTCCCCGGGGCTGGAGAGCAGTACTTC.

This clone was detected only once. The gene calls are TRBV7-9 and TRBJ2-2, with a weak D call TRBD2 (5 bases). With 5 bases removed from V and 2 bases from J, the gap between germline ends came to 18 bases. There are 17 residues in the CDR3. The germline gives CDR1 SEHNR, CDR2 FQNEAQ (reference sequence). The DNA of the CDR3 is TGTGCCAGCAGCCTGCGGGCGGCGGGTTCAAACACCGGGGAGCTGTTTTTT. Translating it yields CASSLRAAGSNTGELFF.

The chain employs TRBV6-6 and TRBJ2-2, with D uncertain. Trimming cost V 4 bases and J 8 bases, with 8 bases left between them. The CDR3 has 12 amino acids. Germline V CDR1 and CDR2: MNHNY, SVGAGI (reference sequence). In nucleotides, the CDR3 is TGTGCCAGCAGTTCACCAAGGGGGGAGCTGTTTTTT. Translation gives CASSSPRGELFF.

This chain links TRBV6-4 with TRBJ2-2; D unresolved. The germline V and J ends were trimmed by 5 bases and 1 base, with 2 bases remaining between them. The germline V gene encodes CDR1 MRHNA and CDR2 SNTAGT. The CDR3 consists of 12 residues. The CDR3 reads CASSKNTGELFF. The CDR3 DNA reads as TGTGCCAGCAGTAAGAACACCGGGGAGCTGTTTTTT.

The chain joins TRBV15 to TRBJ1-2, with D possibly matching TRBD1 (5 bases). This CDR3 has 14 amino acids. Trimming took 1 base from V and 7 from J, leaving 13 bases between them. Germline V gene sequence: CDR1 LNHNV, CDR2 YYDKDF (reference sequence). The CDR3: CATSRAGTQSGYTF. CDR3 bases: TGTGCCACCAGCAGAGCGGGGACCCAAAGTGGCTACACCTTC.

The V and J genes are TRBV7-9 and TRBJ2-1, with TRBD2 identical over 7 bases. V trimming: 4 bases; J trimming: 7 bases; junction bases outside the gene matches: 13. In germline, CDR1 is SEHNR, CDR2 FQNEAQ (reference sequence). CDR3 length equals 16 residues. The CDR3 protein is CASSSSGGRFRNEQFF. CDR3 in DNA: TGTGCCAGCAGCTCGAGCGGCGGGAGATTTCGGAATGAGCAGTTCTTC.

This clone showed up just once. The chain recombines TRBV28 with TRBJ2-7; TRBD1 matches 7 bases. The CDR3 extends over 13 amino acids. The germline V gene has CDR1 MDHEN and CDR2 SYDVKM. J gave up 3 bases and V 1 base, and 0 bases lay outside the gene matches. In nucleotides, the CDR3 is TGTGCCAGCAGTTTATCAGGGGGCTACGAGCAGTACTTC. As protein: CASSLSGGYEQYF. Using reference TRBV28 and TRBJ2-7 for the parts outside the CDR3, the full variable domain is DVKVTQSSRYLVKRTGEKVFLECVQDMDHENMFWYRQDPGLGLRLIYFSYDVKMKEKGDIPEGYSVSREKKERFSLILESASTNQTSMYLCASSLSGGYEQYFGPGTRLTVT.

The chain has TRBV27 and TRBJ1-6, with D maybe TRBD1 (5 bases). Germline CDR1 reads MNHEY; CDR2 reads SMNVEV (reference sequence). Trimming took off 2 bases at V and 6 bases at J, with 11 bases between the two ends. The CDR3 has 15 amino acids. CDR3 nucleotides: TGTGCCAGCAGTTTAAAACAGGCAATTAATTCACCCCTCCACTTT. This gives the protein CASSLKQAINSPLHF.

The chain recombines TRBV7-2 with TRBJ2-7; 9 positions match TRBD1. Germline V gene data show CDR1 as SGHTA and CDR2 as FQGNSA. The CDR3 has 14 residues. V was clipped by 0 bases and J by 3 bases; unmatched bases: 0. DNA for the CDR3: TGTGCCAGCAGCTTAGCGGGACAGGGCTACGAGCAGTACTTC. This sequence encodes CASSLAGQGYEQYF.

This clone was recorded only once. CDR3 residues: CASTRVGSYEQYF. The CDR3 coding sequence is TGTGCCAGCACCCGGGTCGGGTCCTACGAGCAGTACTTC. The rearrangement links TRBV6-1 to TRBJ2-7; no reliable D call. The CDR3 spans 13 residues. The V gene's germline CDR1 is MNHNS and CDR2 SASEGT. Trimming took 7 bases from V and 1 from J, leaving 11 bases between them.

This chain uses TRBV5-4 with TRBJ2-5; the D gene is possibly TRBD2 (5 bases). The CDR3 contains 17 residues. CDR1 is SGHNT and CDR2 is YYREEE in the germline V gene (reference sequence). V lost 3 bases and J lost 3, with 21 bases in between. CDR3 loop: CASSWVGSGDMKETQYF. Here the CDR3 DNA reads TGTGCCAGCAGCTGGGTAGGAAGCGGTGATATGAAAGAGACCCAGTACTTC. Full variable domain (missing parts from reference TRBV5-4 and TRBJ2-5): ETGVTQSPTHLIKTRGQQVTLRCSSQSGHNTVSWYQQALGQGPQFIFQYYREEENGRGNFPPRFSGLQFPNYSSELNVNALELDDSALYLCASSWVGSGDMKETQYFGPGTRLLVL.

The CDR3 nucleotides read TGCGCCAGCAGCCGGGACGGGAACACAGATACGCAGTATTTT. It codes for CASSRDGNTDTQYF. The chain links TRBV5-1 to TRBJ2-3; tentatively, D is TRBD1 or TRBD2 (5 bases each). V was cut by 4 bases and J by 2 bases, with 11 bases left in between. CDR1 is SGHRS and CDR2 is YFSETQ in the germline V gene. The CDR3 sequence is 14 residues long. The full variable domain, rest sourced from reference TRBV5-1 and TRBJ2-3, is KAGVTQTPRYLIKTRGQQVTLSCSPISGHRSVSWYQQTPGQGLQFLFEYFSETQRNKGNFPGRFSGRQFSNSRSEMNVSTLELGDSALYLCASSRDGNTDTQYFGPGTRLTVL.

This sequence joins TRBV7-9 and TRBJ2-1; 7 positions match TRBD2. With 6 bases clipped from V and 8 bases from J, the junction kept 19 bases outside the gene matches. The CDR3 has 17 amino acids. CDR1 SEHNR and CDR2 FQNEAQ come from the germline V gene (reference sequence). The CDR3 spells CASSVWVGGRAGYEQFF. DNA for the CDR3: TGTGCCAGCAGTGTTTGGGTAGGTGGGAGGGCCGGCTATGAGCAGTTCTTC.

This clone was found once. The J gene is TRBJ2-2, the V gene TRBV30; no reliable D call. Germline V gene sequence: CDR1 GTSNPN, CDR2 SVGIG (reference sequence). The CDR3 has 13 amino acids. The V gene lost 2 bases and the J gene lost 6 bases, with 10 bases spanning the gap. The CDR3 nucleotides read TGTGCCTGGAGTTTATTGCCCCCCGGGGAGCTGTTTTTT. Its translation is CAWSLLPPGELFF.